Described below is a single T cell receptor (beta chain) sequence and its context. This entry belongs to a study of blood T cell repertoires in COVID-19. At the level of the study: Samples representing acute and convalescent COVID-19 were sourced from the United States, Italy and Spain.

The CDR3 has 18 residues. Germline trimming cut 5 bases from V and 4 bases from J; bases unmatched to any gene: 19. Germline CDR1 is SGHAT and CDR2 is FQNNGV. Data came from immunoSEQ multiplex PCR; TCRdb stores just in-frame clones and leaves some out. The table lists 250,000 or so clones, about 86% of them singletons. The sequencing input was PBMCs or T cells enriched from blood (not recorded which). The chain carries TRBV11-2 and TRBJ1-2; 7 nucleotides match TRBD1. The TCR comes from a man aged 45-65 years who had recovered from COVID-19. CDR3 loop: CASSIIASQGKLGYGYTF. The CDR3 coding sequence is TGTGCCAGCAGCATTATCGCCTCACAGGGGAAGTTAGGCTATGGCTACACCTTC.